These T cell receptor beta chains were read from a single sample in a study of blood T cell repertoires in COVID-19. Sequencing was performed with immunoSEQ multiplex PCR; in TCRdb, only in-frame clones are kept and a portion is missing. The sample holds a few hundred thousand clones, 75% to 90% seen once. The sequencing sample was made of peripheral blood. The receptors come from a woman in her seventies with COVID-19, enrolled during active disease. Both conserved end residues are part of each CDR3. A D gene is named only where the DNA matches it firmly. Rows may omit the clone size; those that give it use once, few, many or a size class.

J gene,D gene,V gene,clone size,CDR3 protein,CDR3 DNA
TRBJ1-5,TRBD1,TRBV2,-,CASSGSTGAQPQHF,TGTGCCAGCAGCGGAAGTACAGGGGCTCAGCCCCAGCATTTT
TRBJ2-3,TRBD2,TRBV7-8,once,CASSPSPGGDTQYF,TGTGCCAGCAGCCCTTCACCGGGGGGGGATACGCAGTATTTT
TRBJ1-1,TRBD1,TRBV6-5,-,CASSGGNTEAFF,TGTGCCAGCTCAGGGGGGAACACTGAAGCTTTCTTT
TRBJ1-1,-,TRBV18,-,CASSPNPGSEAFF,TGTGCCAGCTCACCAAACCCAGGGTCTGAAGCTTTCTTT
TRBJ1-3,TRBD1,TRBV30,-,CAWSDQSRGLEYF,TGTGCCTGGAGTGACCAATCCAGGGGGCTGGAATATTTT
TRBJ2-3,TRBD1,TRBV10-3,few,CAISRRKGQGDTDTQYF,TGTGCCATCAGTCGGAGAAAGGGACAGGGGGACACAGATACGCAGTATTTT
TRBJ1-1,-,TRBV28,-,CASKPFGTEAFF,TGTGCCAGCAAGCCTTTTGGCACTGAAGCTTTCTTT
TRBJ1-2,-,TRBV28,once,CASRRALPEGYTF,TGTGCCAGCAGGCGGGCCCTCCCCGAGGGCTACACCTTC
TRBJ2-3,-,TRBV30,-,CAWRKGGGPDTQYF,TGTGCCTGGAGGAAAGGCGGGGGCCCAGATACGCAGTATTTT
TRBJ2-1,-,TRBV15,-,CATSRDGTFNNEQFF,TGTGCCACCAGCAGAGATGGCACCTTTAACAATGAGCAGTTCTTC
TRBJ1-4,-,TRBV4-2,-,CASSQGPFEKLFF,TGTGCCAGCAGCCAAGGTCCCTTTGAAAAACTGTTTTTT
TRBJ1-3,-,TRBV11-2,once,CASSLEGASGNTIYF,TGTGCCAGCAGCTTAGAGGGGGCGTCTGGAAACACCATATATTTT
TRBJ2-7,TRBD1,TRBV7-9,-,CASSLETGGSYEQYF,TGTGCCAGCAGCTTAGAGACAGGGGGCTCCTACGAGCAGTACTTC
TRBJ2-2,-,TRBV6-4,-,CASSLAGLTGELFF,TGTGCCAGCAGCCTGGCGGGGCTTACCGGGGAGCTGTTTTTT
TRBJ1-5,TRBD1,TRBV19,-,CASRRGQGSNQPQHF,TGTGCCAGTAGGCGCGGACAGGGTAGCAATCAGCCCCAGCATTTT
TRBJ1-1,-,TRBV24-1,-,CATRGNGGANTEAFF,TGTGCCACCAGGGGCAACGGGGGGGCTAACACTGAAGCTTTCTTT
TRBJ2-1,TRBD1,TRBV6-6,-,CASSRDRGDNEQFF,TGTGCCAGCAGTAGGGACAGGGGGGACAATGAGCAGTTCTTC
TRBJ2-1,-,TRBV12-3/TRBV12-4,-,CASSLSGTGEQFF,TGTGCCAGCAGTTTATCGGGAACTGGTGAGCAGTTCTTC
TRBJ2-7,-,TRBV13,few,CASSQGALSSYEQYF,TGTGCCAGCAGCCAAGGGGCGCTGAGCTCCTACGAGCAGTACTTC
TRBJ2-1,TRBD1,TRBV6-6,few,CASSPTSGTGVNEQFF,TGTGCCAGCAGTCCCACTTCCGGGACAGGGGTCAATGAGCAGTTCTTC
TRBJ2-5,TRBD1,TRBV24-1,-,CATSDTGQPGETQYF,TGTGCCACCAGTGATACGGGACAGCCTGGTGAGACCCAGTACTTC
TRBJ1-2,-,TRBV7-2,once,CASSPRTANYGYTF,TGTGCCAGCAGCCCTCGGACAGCTAACTATGGCTACACCTTC
TRBJ1-4,TRBD1,TRBV5-1,-,CASSQGQVPNEKLFF,TGCGCCAGCAGCCAAGGACAGGTCCCAAATGAAAAACTGTTTTTT
TRBJ1-4,-,TRBV5-6,-,CASSLVGRESEKLFF,TGTGCCAGCAGCTTGGTGGGAAGGGAGAGTGAAAAACTGTTTTTT
TRBJ1-1,-,TRBV12-5,-,CASGLVLGSPSSTEAFF,TGTGCTAGTGGTTTGGTACTAGGGAGTCCTTCGAGCACTGAAGCTTTCTTT
TRBJ2-3,TRBD2,TRBV28,-,CASSFPLAGGADTQYF,TGTGCCAGCAGTTTCCCACTAGCGGGGGGGGCAGATACGCAGTATTTT
TRBJ2-1,TRBD2,TRBV27,-,CASRSLAGALNEQFF,TGTGCCAGCAGGTCACTAGCGGGGGCCCTCAATGAGCAGTTCTTC
TRBJ2-5,-,TRBV5-1,-,CASSLPQFHARGQETQYF,TGCGCCAGCAGCTTGCCGCAGTTCCACGCCAGAGGGCAAGAGACCCAGTACTTC
TRBJ2-3,TRBD2,TRBV29-1,-,CSVSPRAGGTDTQYF,TGCAGCGTCTCACCGAGGGCGGGGGGTACAGATACGCAGTATTTT
TRBJ1-2,-,TRBV9,-,CASSVGVGGYGYTF,TGTGCCAGCAGCGTAGGTGTAGGGGGCTATGGCTACACCTTC
TRBJ2-1,TRBD2,TRBV4-2,-,CASSRGGAYNEQFF,TGTGCCAGCAGCCGGGGGGGGGCCTACAATGAGCAGTTCTTC
TRBJ2-7,TRBD1,TRBV18,-,CASSPGQVYYEQYF,TGTGCCAGCTCACCAGGACAGGTGTATTACGAGCAGTACTTC
TRBJ1-1,-,TRBV5-1,-,CASSLEVMANTEAFF,TGCGCCAGCAGCTTGGAAGTTATGGCGAACACTGAAGCTTTCTTT
TRBJ2-2,-,TRBV5-4,-,CASSLAHDSAELFF,TGTGCCAGCAGCTTGGCCCATGACTCCGCGGAGCTGTTTTTT
TRBJ1-5,-,TRBV15,-,CATSRDGQGHQPQHF,TGTGCCACCAGCAGAGATGGTCAGGGCCATCAGCCCCAGCATTTT
TRBJ2-3,TRBD2,TRBV29-1,-,CSVEPRTSGDDTQYF,TGCAGCGTTGAACCCAGGACTAGCGGGGATGATACGCAGTATTTT